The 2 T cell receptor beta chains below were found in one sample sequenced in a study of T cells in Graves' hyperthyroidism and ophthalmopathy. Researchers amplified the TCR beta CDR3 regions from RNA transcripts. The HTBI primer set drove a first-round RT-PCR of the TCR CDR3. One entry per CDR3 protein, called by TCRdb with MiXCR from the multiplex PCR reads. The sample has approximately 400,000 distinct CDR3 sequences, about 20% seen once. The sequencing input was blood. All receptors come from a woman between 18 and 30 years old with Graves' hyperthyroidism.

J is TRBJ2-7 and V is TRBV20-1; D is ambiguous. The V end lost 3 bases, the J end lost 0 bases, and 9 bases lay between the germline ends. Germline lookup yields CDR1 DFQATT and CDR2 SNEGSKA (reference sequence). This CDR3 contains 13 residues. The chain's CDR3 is CSARWDVSYEQYF. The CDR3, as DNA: TGCAGTGCTAGGTGGGATGTCTCCTACGAGCAGTACTTC.

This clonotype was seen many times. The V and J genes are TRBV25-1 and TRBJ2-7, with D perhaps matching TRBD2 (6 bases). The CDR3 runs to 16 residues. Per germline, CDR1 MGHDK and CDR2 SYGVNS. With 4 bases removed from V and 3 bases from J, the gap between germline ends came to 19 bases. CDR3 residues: CASSGDSGNPDYEQYF. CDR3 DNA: TGTGCCAGCAGTGGTGATAGCGGAAACCCGGACTACGAGCAGTACTTC.